These 4 T cell receptor beta chains were all obtained from the same sample, sequenced in a study of T cell repertoires in cytomegalovirus infection. Via MiXCR, TCRdb re-called the reads, giving one row per CDR3 protein. This sample has 290,000 or so distinct CDR3 sequences, with about 23% found just once. Material for sequencing was PBMCs. Receptor source: a human donor in good health (CMV status not recorded). Some clones in this sample may be carry-over from other donors' samples.

This clonotype was counted at least ten times. Here the CDR3 reads CATLANTEAFF. CDR3 bases: TGTGCCACCCTGGCCAACACTGAAGCTTTCTTT. The rearrangement links TRBV28 to TRBJ1-1; D remains ambiguous. This CDR3 comprises 11 residues. Germline V lookup: CDR1 MDHEN, CDR2 SYDVKM. V lost 10 bases to trimming and J lost 2 bases, with 8 bases between them.

This clonotype was picked up a small number of times. The chain recombines TRBV6-1 with TRBJ1-2; D is unresolved. Trimming removed 3 bases from V and 5 bases from J, with 10 bases in between. The CDR3 extends over 13 amino acids. Germline V lookup: CDR1 MNHNS, CDR2 SASEGT. This CDR3 reads CASSEIGQYGYTF. For the CDR3, the DNA is TGTGCCAGCAGTGAGATCGGTCAGTATGGCTACACCTTC.

This clonotype showed up just a few times. The chain links TRBV20-1 to TRBJ1-1; 8 nucleotides agree with TRBD1. CDR3 length equals 14 residues. Looked up from germline, CDR1 is DFQATT and CDR2 is SNEGSKA (reference sequence). The J segment lost 1 base and the V segment lost 6 bases, leaving 7 bases of the junction unmatched. The CDR3 bases are TGCAGTGCCGCGACAGGGGACAAGAACACTGAAGCTTTCTTT. Its protein is CSAATGDKNTEAFF.

V gene TRBV25-1 combines with J gene TRBJ1-6; D possibly corresponds to TRBD1 (5 bases). The CDR3 consists of 13 residues. V was clipped by 7 bases and J by 8 bases, with 12 bases between them. Per germline, CDR1 MGHDK and CDR2 SYGVNS. CDR3 bases: TGTGCCAGCACCCAAGGGGTTGATTCACCCCTCCACTTT. This gives the protein CASTQGVDSPLHF. The variable domain in full, with the rest retrieved from reference TRBV25-1 and TRBJ1-6, is EADIYQTPRYLVIGTGKKITLECSQTMGHDKMYWYQQDPGMELHLIHYSYGVNSTEKGDLSSESTVSRIRTEHFPLTLESARPSHTSQYLCASTQGVDSPLHFGNGTRLTVT.